The 3 T cell receptor beta chains presented below share a single source sample, sequenced in a study of cytomegalovirus exposure and HLA in healthy donors. Amplification used 60 Vbeta primers and 13 Jbeta primers. Method: immunoSEQ multiplex PCR; TCRdb's copy keeps in-frame clones and lacks some. The sample has about 87,000 clones, 70% to 80% seen once. Source material: PBMCs. These receptors all stem from a man aged 25 to 40 in good health and CMV-seropositive.

V and J are TRBV15 and TRBJ1-1; D remains ambiguous. Germline assignment: CDR1 LNHNV and CDR2 YYDKDF (reference sequence). This CDR3 contains 12 residues. Deletions cut 5 bases from V and 2 bases from J, with 6 bases between. CDR3 sequence reads: CATSLVNTEAFF. CDR3 DNA: TGTGCCACCAGCCTCGTAAACACTGAAGCTTTCTTT.

This chain links TRBV29-1 with TRBJ1-4; possible D gene TRBD1, 6 bases. The V end was cut by 0 bases, the J end by 7 bases, with 15 bases between. The germline gives CDR1 SQVTM, CDR2 ANQGSEA. This CDR3 spans 15 amino acids. CDR3 coding DNA: TGCAGCGTTGAAGATAAGGGACATCGGTTTGAAAAACTGTTTTTT. Amino acid sequence: CSVEDKGHRFEKLFF.

The chain has TRBV7-2 and TRBJ2-4; TRBD1 aligns across 8 bases. The germline V gene has CDR1 SGHTA and CDR2 FQGNSA. V lost 5 bases and J lost 6; bases outside the gene matches: 6. The CDR3 loop spans 14 amino acids. The CDR3 sequence is CASSTRQGRNIQYF. CDR3 in DNA: TGTGCCAGCAGCACTCGACAGGGGAGAAACATTCAGTACTTC.